The 10 T cell receptor beta chains reported below all come from one sample, sequenced in a study of cytomegalovirus exposure and HLA in healthy donors. This PCR relied on a set of 60 Vbeta primers and 13 Jbeta primers. TCRdb's table, derived via immunoSEQ multiplex PCR, lists solely in-frame clones and lacks some. In the table there are around 170,000 clones, around 80% of which are singletons. The specimen was PBMCs. The receptors originated from a middle-aged woman in good health and CMV-seronegative.

This chain links TRBV9 with TRBJ1-5; 8 nucleotides agree with TRBD1. V shed 4 bases and J 0 bases; nucleotides not matched to a gene: 9. The CDR3 is made up of 17 amino acids. Germline V gives CDR1 SGDLS, CDR2 YYNGEE. The CDR3 bases are TGTGCCAGCAGCTCATCGACAGGGGCGCTTAGCAATCAGCCCCAGCATTTT. This sequence encodes CASSSSTGALSNQPQHF. The variable domain in full, with the rest retrieved from reference TRBV9 and TRBJ1-5, is DSGVTQTPKHLITATGQRVTLRCSPRSGDLSVYWYQQSLDQGLQFLIQYYNGEERAKGNILERFSAQQFPDLHSELNLSSLELGDSALYFCASSSSTGALSNQPQHFGDGTRLSIL.

This chain connects TRBV10-3 to TRBJ2-6, with TRBD1 as a possible D gene (5 bases). The CDR3 covers 14 residues. V dropped 4 bases and J dropped 1 base, with 5 bases sitting between them. Per germline, CDR1 ENHRY and CDR2 SYGVKD. Here the CDR3 DNA reads TGTGCCATCAGTGGACAGTCTGGGGCCAACGTCCTGACTTTC. Translating gives CAISGQSGANVLTF.

V gene TRBV6-1 combines with J gene TRBJ2-3; tentatively, D is TRBD2 (6 bases). The CDR3 sequence is 14 residues long. Germline lookup yields CDR1 MNHNS and CDR2 SASEGT. The V end was cut by 6 bases, the J end by 4 bases, with 14 bases between. As DNA, the CDR3 is TGTGCCAGCAGAGCGGGTATTACGTCAGATACGCAGTATTTT. This translates into CASRAGITSDTQYF.

In this sample, this clone turned up once. J is TRBJ2-3 and V is TRBV5-4; D uncertain. The V end lost 3 bases, the J end lost 6 bases, and 11 bases lay between the germline ends. The CDR3 covers 13 residues. Germline V CDR1 and CDR2: SGHNT, YYREEE (reference sequence). Here the CDR3 DNA reads TGTGCCAGCAGCTACAGTTACGTGGATACGCAGTATTTT. Translated, it gives CASSYSYVDTQYF.

This clone occurred once. The chain has TRBV2 and TRBJ2-2; 9 positions agree with TRBD1. V lost 5 bases and J lost 4; bases outside the gene matches: 8. The CDR3 sequence is 16 residues long. Germline V lookup: CDR1 SNHLY, CDR2 FYNNEI. The CDR3 nucleotides are TGTGCCAGCAGTCGGACAGGGGAGTGGGGCACCGGGGAGCTGTTTTTT. It translates to CASSRTGEWGTGELFF.

Details on this clone: At one end the junction does not follow the germline gene, possibly because of a read error. The CDR3 DNA reads TGTGCCAGCAGTCACCTTAAAGAGGCCCAGTACTTC. This encodes CASSHLKEAQYF. This rearrangement joins TRBV28 to TRBJ2-5; D gene uncertain. CDR3 length: 12 amino acids. Germline CDR1 and CDR2: MDHEN and SYDVKM.

V is TRBV28 and J is TRBJ2-7; D is perhaps TRBD1 (6 bases). The CDR3 length is 14 residues. Trimming took off 6 bases at V and 5 bases at J, with 17 bases between the two ends. Germline V gene lookup returns CDR1 MDHEN and CDR2 SYDVKM. The CDR3 is CASRPQSGVHEQYF. In DNA form, the CDR3 reads TGTGCCAGCAGACCCCAGTCAGGGGTCCACGAGCAGTACTTC. The complete variable domain, with remaining parts taken from reference TRBV28 and TRBJ2-7, reads DVKVTQSSRYLVKRTGEKVFLECVQDMDHENMFWYRQDPGLGLRLIYFSYDVKMKEKGDIPEGYSVSREKKERFSLILESASTNQTSMYLCASRPQSGVHEQYFGPGTRLTVT.

This chain joins TRBV7-9 and TRBJ2-7; no reliable D call. V was cut by 4 bases and J by 4 bases, with 8 bases left in between. This CDR3 is 12 amino acids long. The germline V gene encodes CDR1 SEHNR and CDR2 FQNEAQ (reference sequence). In DNA form, the CDR3 reads TGTGCCAGCAGCTCTACCTTTTACGAGCAGTACTTC. It yields the protein CASSSTFYEQYF.

The chain carries TRBV6-5 and TRBJ2-3; perhaps TRBD1 as D (5 bases). CDR1 is MNHEY and CDR2 is SVGAGI in the germline V gene. Between the trimmed V and J ends, which lost 9 bases and 5 bases, there was a span of 12 bases. The CDR3 totals 12 residues. The CDR3 here is CASSGPGDTQYF. The CDR3 DNA reads as TGTGCCAGTTCAGGGCCAGGAGATACGCAGTATTTT.

This chain links TRBV5-8 with TRBJ2-3; possible D gene TRBD2, 6 bases. The CDR3 has 14 residues. CDR1 SGHTS and CDR2 YDEGEE come from the germline V gene. V was cut by 0 bases and J by 4 bases, with 9 bases left in between. In DNA form, the CDR3 reads TGTGCCAGCAGCTTGGCGGGAGTCCCAGATACGCAGTATTTT. It yields the protein CASSLAGVPDTQYF. The entire variable domain, with the rest obtained from reference TRBV5-8 and TRBJ2-3, is as follows: EAGVTQSPTHLIKTRGQQATLRCSPISGHTSVYWYQQALGLGLQFLLWYDEGEERNRGNFPPRFSGRQFPNYSSELNVNALELEDSALYLCASSLAGVPDTQYFGPGTRLTVL.